These 4 T cell receptor beta chains were all obtained from the same sample, sequenced in a study of T cell repertoires in aging, cancer and after chemotherapy. TRB rearrangements spanning V, D and J were amplified using mixed TRB-A/B primers. TCRdb used MiXCR to reprocess the multiplex PCR reads, holding one entry per CDR3 protein. Of several thousand distinct CDR3 sequences detected, roughly a quarter appear once; the ten largest clones hold around 4.5%. TCR beta rearrangements were amplified from peripheral blood genomic DNA. Sample: blood. The source is a human donor with a blood cancer.

Comment on this clonotype: This may be a read error: a much more frequent sequence differs by one nucleotide. This chain links TRBV19 with TRBJ2-5, with 10 positions matching TRBD2. The trim removed 3 bases at V and 4 bases at J, leaving 5 bases unmatched. CDR3 length equals 15 residues. The germline gives CDR1 LNHDA, CDR2 SQIVND (reference sequence). CDR3: CASSILWTSGETQYF. Written as DNA, the CDR3 is TGTGCCAGTAGTATTCTTTGGACTAGCGGAGAGACCCAGTACTTC.

This chain uses TRBV21-1 with TRBJ1-1; the table calls TRBD1, which could not be checked here. TRBV21-1 is designated a pseudogene. The CDR3 extends over 15 amino acids. CDR3 residues: CASSRRWGENTEAFF. The CDR3 DNA is TGTGCCAGCAGCCGACGTTGGGGGGAAAACACTGAAGCTTTCTTT.

By frequency in the sample, this clonotype is medium-sized (0.01 to 0.1%). V gene TRBV11-3 combines with J gene TRBJ2-3; 11 bases fit TRBD1. There are 15 residues in the CDR3. V lost 10 bases to trimming and J lost 2 bases; unmatched junction nucleotides: 8. The V gene's germline CDR1 is SGHNT and CDR2 YENEEA. The CDR3 protein is CATSGDRGFTDTQYF. The CDR3 DNA follows: TGTGCCACATCGGGGGACAGGGGGTTCACAGATACGCAGTATTTT.

V and J are TRBV6-2 or TRBV6-3 and TRBJ2-1; TRBD1 agrees at 9 bases. V lost 6 bases, J lost 10 bases, and 7 bases stayed unmatched. The CDR3 is 13 amino acids. Germline V lookup: CDR1 MNHEY, CDR2 SVGEGT. CDR3 DNA sequence: TGTGCCAGCAGAAAACAGGGGGCTGAGGAGCAGTTCTTC. It specifies CASRKQGAEEQFF.